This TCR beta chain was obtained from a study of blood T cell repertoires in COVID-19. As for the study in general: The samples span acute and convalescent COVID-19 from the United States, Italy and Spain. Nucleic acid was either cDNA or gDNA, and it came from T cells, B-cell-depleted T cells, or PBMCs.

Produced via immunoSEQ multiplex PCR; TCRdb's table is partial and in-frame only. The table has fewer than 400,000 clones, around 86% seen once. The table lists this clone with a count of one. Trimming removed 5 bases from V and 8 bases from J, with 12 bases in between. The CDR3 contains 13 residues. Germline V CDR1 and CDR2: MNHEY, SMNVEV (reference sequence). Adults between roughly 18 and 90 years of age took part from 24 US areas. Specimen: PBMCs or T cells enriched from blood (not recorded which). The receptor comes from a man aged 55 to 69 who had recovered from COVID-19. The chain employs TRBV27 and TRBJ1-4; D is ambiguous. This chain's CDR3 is CASSPVLGEKLFF. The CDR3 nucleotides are TGTGCCAGCAGTCCCGTACTAGGGGAAAAACTGTTTTTT.